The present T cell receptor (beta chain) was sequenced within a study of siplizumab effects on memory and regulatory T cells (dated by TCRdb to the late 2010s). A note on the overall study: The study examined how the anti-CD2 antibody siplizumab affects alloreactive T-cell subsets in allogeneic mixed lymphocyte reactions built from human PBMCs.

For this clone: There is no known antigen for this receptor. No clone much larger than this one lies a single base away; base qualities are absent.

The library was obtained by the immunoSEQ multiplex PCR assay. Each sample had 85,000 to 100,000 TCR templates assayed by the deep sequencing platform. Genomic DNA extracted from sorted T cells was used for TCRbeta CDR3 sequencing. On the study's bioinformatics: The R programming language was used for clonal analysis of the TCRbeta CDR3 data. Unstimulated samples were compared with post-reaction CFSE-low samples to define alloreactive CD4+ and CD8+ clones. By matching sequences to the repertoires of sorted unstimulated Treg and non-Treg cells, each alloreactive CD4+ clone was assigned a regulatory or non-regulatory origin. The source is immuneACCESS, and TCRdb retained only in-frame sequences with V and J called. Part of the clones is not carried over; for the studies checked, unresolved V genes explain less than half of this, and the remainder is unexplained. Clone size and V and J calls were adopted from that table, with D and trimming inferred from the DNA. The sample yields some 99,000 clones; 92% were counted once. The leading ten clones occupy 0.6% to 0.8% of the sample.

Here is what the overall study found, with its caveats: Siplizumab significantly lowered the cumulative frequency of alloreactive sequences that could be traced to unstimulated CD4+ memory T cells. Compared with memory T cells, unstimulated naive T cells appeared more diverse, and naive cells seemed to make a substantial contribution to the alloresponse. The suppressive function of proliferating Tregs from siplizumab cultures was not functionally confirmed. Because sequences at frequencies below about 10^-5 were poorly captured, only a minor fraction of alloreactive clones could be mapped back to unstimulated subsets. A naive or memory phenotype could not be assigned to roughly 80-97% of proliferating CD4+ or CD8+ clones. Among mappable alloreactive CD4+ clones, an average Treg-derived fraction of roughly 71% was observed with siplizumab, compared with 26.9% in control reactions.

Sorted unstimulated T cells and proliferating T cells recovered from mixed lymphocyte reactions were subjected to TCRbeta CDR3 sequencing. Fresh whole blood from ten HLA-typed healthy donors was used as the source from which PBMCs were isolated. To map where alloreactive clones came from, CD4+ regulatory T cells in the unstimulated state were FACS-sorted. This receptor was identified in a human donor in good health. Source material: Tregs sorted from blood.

This receptor carries the CDR3 CASSLDTATEAFF. The nucleotide sequence is given as TGTGCCAGCAGCTTGGATACAGCCACTGAAGCTTTCTTT. The V and J segments used are TRBV7-9 and TRBJ1-1; the D gene is unclear. The germline V gene encodes CDR1 SEHNR and CDR2 FQNEAQ (reference sequence). The trim is 3 bases for V and 4 bases for J, with a gap of 9 bases between the germline ends. The CDR3 holds 13 amino acids from the cysteine to the phenylalanine. This entry keeps only the CDR3 DNA: 39 bases, framed from base 1. Full variable domain (CDR3 extended with the reference TRBV7-9 and TRBJ1-1 proteins): DTGVSQNPRHKITKRGQNVTFRCDPISEHNRLYWYRQTLGQGPEFLTYFQNEAQLEKSRLLSDRFSAERPKGSFSTLEIQRTEQGDSAMYLCASSLDTATEAFFGQGTRLTVV.